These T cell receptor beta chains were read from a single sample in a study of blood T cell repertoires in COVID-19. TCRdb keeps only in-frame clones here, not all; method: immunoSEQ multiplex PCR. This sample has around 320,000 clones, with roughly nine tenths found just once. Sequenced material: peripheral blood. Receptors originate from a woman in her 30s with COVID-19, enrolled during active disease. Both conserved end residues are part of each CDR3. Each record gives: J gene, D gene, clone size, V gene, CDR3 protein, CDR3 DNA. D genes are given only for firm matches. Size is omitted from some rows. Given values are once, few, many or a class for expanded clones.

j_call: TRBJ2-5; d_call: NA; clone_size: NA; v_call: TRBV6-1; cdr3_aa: CASSDGHGETQYF; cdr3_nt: TGTGCCAGCAGTGATGGACATGGGGAGACCCAGTACTTC
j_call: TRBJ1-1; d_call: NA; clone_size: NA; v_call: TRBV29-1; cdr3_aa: CSVGNSRIGTEAFF; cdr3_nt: TGCAGCGTCGGGAACTCCCGGATCGGGACTGAAGCTTTCTTT
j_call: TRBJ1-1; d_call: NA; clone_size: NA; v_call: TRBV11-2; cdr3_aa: CASSPLTRTEAFF; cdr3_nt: TGTGCCAGCAGCCCTCTGACAAGGACTGAAGCTTTCTTT
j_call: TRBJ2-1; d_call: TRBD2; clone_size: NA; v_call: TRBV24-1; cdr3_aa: CATSDTTGGGGPNEQFF; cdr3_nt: TGTGCCACCAGTGATACCACGGGCGGGGGGGGACCCAATGAGCAGTTCTTC
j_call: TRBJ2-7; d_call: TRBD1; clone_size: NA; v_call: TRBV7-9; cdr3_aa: CASSMPGQGHYEQYF; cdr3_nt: TGTGCCAGCAGCATGCCGGGACAGGGACACTACGAGCAGTACTTC
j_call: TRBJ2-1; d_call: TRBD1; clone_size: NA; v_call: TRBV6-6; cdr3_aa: CASSRPRTGEVDEQFF; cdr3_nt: TGTGCCAGCAGTCGACCCAGGACAGGGGAGGTGGATGAGCAGTTCTTC
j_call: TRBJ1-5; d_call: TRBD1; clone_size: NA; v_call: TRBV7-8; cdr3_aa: CASSRGVPGQGTIKGQPQHF; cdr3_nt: TGTGCCAGCAGCCGCGGTGTTCCGGGACAGGGGACAATAAAGGGTCAGCCCCAGCATTTT
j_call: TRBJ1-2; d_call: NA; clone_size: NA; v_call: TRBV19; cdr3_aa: CASSTTLWGGFGYGYTF; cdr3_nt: TGTGCCAGTAGTACCACCCTGTGGGGGGGGTTCGGCTATGGCTACACCTTC
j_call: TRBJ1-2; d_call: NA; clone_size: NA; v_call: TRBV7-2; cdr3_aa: CASSAGGSFVGSHGYTF; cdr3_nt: TGTGCCAGCAGCGCGGGAGGTAGTTTCGTGGGCAGTCATGGCTACACCTTC
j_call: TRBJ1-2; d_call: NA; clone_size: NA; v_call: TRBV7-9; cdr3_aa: CASSFGGLGYTF; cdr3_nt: TGTGCCAGCAGCTTTGGTGGGCTTGGCTACACCTTC
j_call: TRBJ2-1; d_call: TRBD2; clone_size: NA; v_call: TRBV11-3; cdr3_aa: CASSRPGLAGGQGNEQFF; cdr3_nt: TGTGCCAGCAGCCGACCCGGCCTAGCGGGGGGGCAAGGTAATGAGCAGTTCTTC
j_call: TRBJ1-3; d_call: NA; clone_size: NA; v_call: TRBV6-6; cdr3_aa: CASSYPTGSGNTIYF; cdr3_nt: TGTGCCAGCAGTTACCCCACAGGGTCTGGAAACACCATATATTTT
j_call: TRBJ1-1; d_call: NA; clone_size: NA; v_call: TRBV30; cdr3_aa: CAWSVLRGTEAFF; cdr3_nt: TGTGCCTGGAGTGTACTCCGGGGGACTGAAGCTTTCTTT
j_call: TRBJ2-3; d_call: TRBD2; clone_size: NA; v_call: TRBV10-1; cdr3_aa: CASSEWTSGTDTQYF; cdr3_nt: TGCGCCAGCAGTGAATGGACTAGCGGGACAGATACGCAGTATTTT
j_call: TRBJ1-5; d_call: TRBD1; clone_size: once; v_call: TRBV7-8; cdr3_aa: CASSLGQGAGQPQHF; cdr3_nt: TGTGCCAGCAGCTTAGGCCAGGGGGCGGGTCAGCCCCAGCATTTT
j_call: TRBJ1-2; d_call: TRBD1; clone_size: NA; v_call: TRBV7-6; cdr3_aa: CASSLGRGRSSGGYTF; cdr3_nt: TGTGCCAGCAGCTTAGGTAGGGGGCGAAGCTCAGGTGGCTACACCTTC
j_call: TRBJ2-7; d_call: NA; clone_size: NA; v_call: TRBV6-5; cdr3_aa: CATQDRGGSSYEQYF; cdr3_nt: TGTGCCACCCAAGACAGAGGCGGTTCTTCCTACGAGCAGTACTTC
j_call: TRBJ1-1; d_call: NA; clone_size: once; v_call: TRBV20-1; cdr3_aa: CSALRNTEAFF; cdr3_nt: TGCAGTGCTTTGCGGAACACTGAAGCTTTCTTT
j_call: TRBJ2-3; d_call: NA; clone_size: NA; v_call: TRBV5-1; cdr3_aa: CASSLFSSDTQYF; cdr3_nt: TGCGCCAGCAGCTTGTTTTCGTCTGATACGCAGTATTTT
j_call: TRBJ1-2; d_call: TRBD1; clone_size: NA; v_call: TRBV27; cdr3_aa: CASSLQGNYGYTF; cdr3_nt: TGTGCCAGCAGCCTACAGGGGAACTATGGCTACACCTTC
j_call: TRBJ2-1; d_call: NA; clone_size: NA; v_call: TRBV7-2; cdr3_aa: CASSLPFLYNEQFF; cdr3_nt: TGTGCCAGCAGCCTACCTTTCCTTTACAATGAGCAGTTCTTC
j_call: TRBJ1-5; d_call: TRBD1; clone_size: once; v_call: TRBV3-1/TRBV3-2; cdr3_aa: CASSQDRGPAQPQHF; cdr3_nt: TGTGCCAGCAGCCAAGATAGGGGGCCTGCGCAGCCCCAGCATTTT
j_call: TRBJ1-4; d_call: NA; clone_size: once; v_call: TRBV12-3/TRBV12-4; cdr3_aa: CASSASPYEKLFF; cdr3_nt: TGTGCCAGCAGTGCGAGTCCCTATGAAAAACTGTTTTTT
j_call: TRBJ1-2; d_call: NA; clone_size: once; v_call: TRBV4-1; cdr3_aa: CASNSREGSNGYTF; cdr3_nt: TGCGCCAGCAACTCGAGGGAGGGATCAAATGGCTACACCTTC
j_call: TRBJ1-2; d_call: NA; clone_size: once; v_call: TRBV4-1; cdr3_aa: CASSLDNNYGYTF; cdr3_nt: TGCGCCAGCAGCCTTGACAATAACTATGGCTACACCTTC
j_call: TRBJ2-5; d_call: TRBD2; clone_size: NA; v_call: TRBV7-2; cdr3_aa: CASGLAGGYETQYF; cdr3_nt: TGTGCCAGCGGGCTAGCGGGGGGGTATGAGACCCAGTACTTC
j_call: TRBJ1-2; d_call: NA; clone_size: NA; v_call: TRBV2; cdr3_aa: CASSEAHRNYGYTF; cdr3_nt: TGTGCCAGCAGTGAAGCCCACAGGAACTATGGCTACACCTTC
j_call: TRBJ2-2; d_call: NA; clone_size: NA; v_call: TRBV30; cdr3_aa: CASLGVTGELFF; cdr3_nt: TGTGCCTCCCTAGGGGTCACCGGGGAGCTGTTTTTT
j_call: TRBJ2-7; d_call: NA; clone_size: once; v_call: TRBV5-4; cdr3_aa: CASSPGTGASYEQYF; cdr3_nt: TGTGCCAGCAGCCCCGGGACTGGAGCCTCCTACGAGCAGTACTTC
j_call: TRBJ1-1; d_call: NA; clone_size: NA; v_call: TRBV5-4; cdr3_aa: CASRGQDTEAFF; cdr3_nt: TGTGCCAGCAGGGGGCAGGACACTGAAGCTTTCTTT
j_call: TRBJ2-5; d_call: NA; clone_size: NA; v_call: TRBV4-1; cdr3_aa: CASSPSDLQETQYF; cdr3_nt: TGCGCCAGCAGCCCATCGGACTTGCAAGAGACCCAGTACTTC
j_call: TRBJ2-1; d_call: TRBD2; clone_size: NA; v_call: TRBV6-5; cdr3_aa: CASSWTSGGPYNEQFF; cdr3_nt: TGTGCCAGCAGTTGGACTAGCGGGGGGCCCTACAATGAGCAGTTCTTC
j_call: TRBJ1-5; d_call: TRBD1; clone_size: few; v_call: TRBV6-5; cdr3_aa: CASSYSGTGGGQPQHF; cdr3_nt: TGTGCCAGCAGTTACTCGGGGACAGGGGGCGGACAGCCCCAGCATTTT
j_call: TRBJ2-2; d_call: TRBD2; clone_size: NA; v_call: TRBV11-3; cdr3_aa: CASSFVAGLDTGELFF; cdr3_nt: TGTGCCAGCAGCTTCGTAGCGGGGCTCGACACCGGGGAGCTGTTTTTT